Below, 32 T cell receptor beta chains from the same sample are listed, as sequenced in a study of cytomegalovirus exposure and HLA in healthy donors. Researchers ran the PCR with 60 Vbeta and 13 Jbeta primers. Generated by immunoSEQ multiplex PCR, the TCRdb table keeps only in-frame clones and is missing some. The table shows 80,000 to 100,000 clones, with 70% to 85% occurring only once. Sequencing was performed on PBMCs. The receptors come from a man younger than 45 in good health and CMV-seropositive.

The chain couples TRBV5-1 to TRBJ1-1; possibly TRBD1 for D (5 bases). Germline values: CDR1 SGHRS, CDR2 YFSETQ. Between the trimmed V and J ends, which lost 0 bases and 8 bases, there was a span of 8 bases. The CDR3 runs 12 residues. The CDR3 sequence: CASSLVGVEAFF. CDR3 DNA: TGCGCCAGCAGCTTGGTAGGGGTAGAAGCTTTCTTT.

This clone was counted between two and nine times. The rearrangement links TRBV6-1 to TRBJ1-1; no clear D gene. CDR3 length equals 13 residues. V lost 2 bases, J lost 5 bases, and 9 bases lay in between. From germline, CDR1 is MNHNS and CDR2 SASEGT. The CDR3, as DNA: TGTGCCAGCAGTGAACTGCGGAGAACTGAAGCTTTCTTT. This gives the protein CASSELRRTEAFF.

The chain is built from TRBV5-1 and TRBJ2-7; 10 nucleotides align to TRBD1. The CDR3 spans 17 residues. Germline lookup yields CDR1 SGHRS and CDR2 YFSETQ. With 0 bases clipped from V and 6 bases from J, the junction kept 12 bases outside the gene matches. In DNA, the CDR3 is TGCGCCAGCAGCTTGGCGGGGGCCGGGACAGGGGCAGTCGAGCAGTACTTC. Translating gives CASSLAGAGTGAVEQYF.

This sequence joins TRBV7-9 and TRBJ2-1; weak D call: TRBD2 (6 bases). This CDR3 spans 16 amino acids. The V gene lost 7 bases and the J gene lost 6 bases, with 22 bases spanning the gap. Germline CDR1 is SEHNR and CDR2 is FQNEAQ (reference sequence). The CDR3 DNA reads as TGTGCCAGCATCCATTCACGGGAGAGGTCGACCAATGAGCAGTTCTTC. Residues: CASIHSRERSTNEQFF.

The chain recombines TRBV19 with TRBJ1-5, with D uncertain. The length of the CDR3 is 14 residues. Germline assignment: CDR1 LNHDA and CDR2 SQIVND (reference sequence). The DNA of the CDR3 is TGTGCGTGCGACTGGGGAGGAAACAATCAGCCCCAGCATTTT. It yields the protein CACDWGGNNQPQHF.

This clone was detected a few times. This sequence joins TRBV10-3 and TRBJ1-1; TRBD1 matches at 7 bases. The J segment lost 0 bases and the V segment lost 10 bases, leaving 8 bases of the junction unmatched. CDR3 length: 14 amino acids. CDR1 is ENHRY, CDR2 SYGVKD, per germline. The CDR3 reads CASRQGSMNTEAFF. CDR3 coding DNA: TGTGCCAGCCGACAGGGATCCATGAACACTGAAGCTTTCTTT.

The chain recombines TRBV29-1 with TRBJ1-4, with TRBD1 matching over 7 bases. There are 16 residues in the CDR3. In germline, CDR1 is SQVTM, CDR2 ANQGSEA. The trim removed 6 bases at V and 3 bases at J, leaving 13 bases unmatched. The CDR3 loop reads CSVRGQESLPNEKLFF. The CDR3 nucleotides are TGCAGCGTCCGAGGACAGGAAAGCCTTCCTAATGAAAAACTGTTTTTT.

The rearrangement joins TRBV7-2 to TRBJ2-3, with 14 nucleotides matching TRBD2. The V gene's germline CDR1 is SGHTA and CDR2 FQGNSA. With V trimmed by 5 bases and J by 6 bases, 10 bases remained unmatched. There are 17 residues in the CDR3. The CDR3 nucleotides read TGTGCCAGCAGCCCCAAGGGGACTAGCGGGAGTTTCGATACGCAGTATTTT. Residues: CASSPKGTSGSFDTQYF. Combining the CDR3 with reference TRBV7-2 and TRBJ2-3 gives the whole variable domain GAGVSQSPSNKVTEKGKDVELRCDPISGHTALYWYRQSLGQGLEFLIYFQGNSAPDKSGLPSDRFSAERTGGSVSTLTIQRTQQEDSAVYLCASSPKGTSGSFDTQYFGPGTRLTVL.

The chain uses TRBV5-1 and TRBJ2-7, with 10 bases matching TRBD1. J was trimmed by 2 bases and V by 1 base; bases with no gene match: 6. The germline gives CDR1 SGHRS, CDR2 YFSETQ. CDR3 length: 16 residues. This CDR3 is CASSLLGQGSTYEQYF. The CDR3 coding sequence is TGCGCCAGCAGCTTGTTGGGACAGGGGTCTACCTACGAGCAGTACTTC.

Written as DNA, the CDR3 is TGCGCCAGCAGCCCCCCCTCGGGCGAGCAGTACTTC. It translates to CASSPPSGEQYF. The rearrangement joins TRBV4-3 to TRBJ2-7; D remains ambiguous. V was pared by 4 bases and J by 6 bases, with 10 bases between. Germline CDR1 LGHNA, CDR2 YSLEER. The CDR3 spans 12 residues.

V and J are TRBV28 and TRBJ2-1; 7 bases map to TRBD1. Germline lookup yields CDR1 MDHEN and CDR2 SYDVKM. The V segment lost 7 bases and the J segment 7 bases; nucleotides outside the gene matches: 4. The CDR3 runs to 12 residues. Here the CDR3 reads CASKGQINEQFF. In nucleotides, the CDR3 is TGTGCCAGCAAGGGACAGATAAATGAGCAGTTCTTC.

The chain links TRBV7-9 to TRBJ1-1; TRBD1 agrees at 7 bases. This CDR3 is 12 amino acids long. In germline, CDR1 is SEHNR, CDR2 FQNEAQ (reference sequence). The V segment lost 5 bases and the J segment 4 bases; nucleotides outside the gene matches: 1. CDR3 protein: CASSQGGTEAFF. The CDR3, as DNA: TGTGCCAGCAGCCAGGGGGGCACTGAAGCTTTCTTT.

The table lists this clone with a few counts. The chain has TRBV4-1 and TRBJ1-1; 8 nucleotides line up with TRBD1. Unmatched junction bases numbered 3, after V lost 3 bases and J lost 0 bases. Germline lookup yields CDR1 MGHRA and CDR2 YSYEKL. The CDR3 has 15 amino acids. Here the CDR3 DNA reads TGCGCCAGCAGCCACCCGGGACAGGTGAACACTGAAGCTTTCTTT. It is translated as CASSHPGQVNTEAFF.

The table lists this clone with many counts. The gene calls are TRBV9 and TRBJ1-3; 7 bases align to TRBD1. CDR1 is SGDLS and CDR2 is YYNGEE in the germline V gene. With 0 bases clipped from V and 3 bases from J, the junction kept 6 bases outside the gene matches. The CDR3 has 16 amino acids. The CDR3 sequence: CASSVGGRGSGNTIYF. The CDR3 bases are TGTGCCAGCAGCGTAGGTGGCAGGGGGAGTGGAAACACCATATATTTT.

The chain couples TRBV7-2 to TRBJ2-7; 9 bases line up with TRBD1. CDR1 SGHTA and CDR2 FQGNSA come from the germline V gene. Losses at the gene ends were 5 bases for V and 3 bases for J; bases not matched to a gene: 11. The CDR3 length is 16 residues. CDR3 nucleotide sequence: TGTGCCAGCAGCCTATCAACCGGGACAGGGAACTACGAGCAGTACTTC. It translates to CASSLSTGTGNYEQYF.

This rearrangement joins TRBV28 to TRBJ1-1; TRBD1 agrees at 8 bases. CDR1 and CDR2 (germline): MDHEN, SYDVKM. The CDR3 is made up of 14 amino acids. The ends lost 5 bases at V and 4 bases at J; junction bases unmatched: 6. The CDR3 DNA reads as TGTGCCAGCAGTCCCGCAGGGGGCGGCACTGAAGCTTTCTTT. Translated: CASSPAGGGTEAFF.

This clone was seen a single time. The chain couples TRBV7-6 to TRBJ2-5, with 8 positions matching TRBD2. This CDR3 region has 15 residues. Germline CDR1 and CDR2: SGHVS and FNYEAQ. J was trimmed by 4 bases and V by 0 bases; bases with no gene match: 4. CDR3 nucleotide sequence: TGTGCCAGCAGCTTAGCGCTTCGGGGGGGAGAGACCCAGTACTTC. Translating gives CASSLALRGGETQYF.

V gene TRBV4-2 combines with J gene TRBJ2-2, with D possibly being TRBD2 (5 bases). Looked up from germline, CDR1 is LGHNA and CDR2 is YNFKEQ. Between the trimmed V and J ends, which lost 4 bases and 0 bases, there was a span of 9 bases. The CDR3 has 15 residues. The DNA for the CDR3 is TGTGCCAGCAGCCGGACTGCTACGAACACCGGGGAGCTGTTTTTT. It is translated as CASSRTATNTGELFF.

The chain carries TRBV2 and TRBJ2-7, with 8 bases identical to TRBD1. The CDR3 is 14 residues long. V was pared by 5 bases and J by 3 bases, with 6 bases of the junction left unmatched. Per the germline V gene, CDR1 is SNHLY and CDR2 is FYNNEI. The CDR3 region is CASSSGQEDYEQYF. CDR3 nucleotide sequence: TGTGCCAGCAGTTCGGGACAGGAGGACTACGAGCAGTACTTC.

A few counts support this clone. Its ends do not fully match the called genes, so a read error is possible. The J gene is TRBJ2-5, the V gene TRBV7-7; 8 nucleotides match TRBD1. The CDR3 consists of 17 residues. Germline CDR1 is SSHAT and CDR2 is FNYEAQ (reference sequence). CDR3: CASSPLVGQGIQETQYF. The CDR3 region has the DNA TGTGCTAGCAGCCCTTTAGTTGGACAGGGAATCCAAGAGACCCAGTACTTC.

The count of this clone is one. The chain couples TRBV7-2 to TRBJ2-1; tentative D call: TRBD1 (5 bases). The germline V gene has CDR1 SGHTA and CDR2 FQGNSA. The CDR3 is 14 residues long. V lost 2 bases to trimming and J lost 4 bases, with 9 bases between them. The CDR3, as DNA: TGTGCCAGCAGCTTAAACAAGGGGTACAATGAGCAGTTCTTC. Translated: CASSLNKGYNEQFF.

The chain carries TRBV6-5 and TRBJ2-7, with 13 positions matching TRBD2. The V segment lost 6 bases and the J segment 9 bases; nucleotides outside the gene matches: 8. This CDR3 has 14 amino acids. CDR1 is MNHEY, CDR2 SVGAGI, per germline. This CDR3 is CASRPTSGGQGQYF. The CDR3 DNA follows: TGTGCCAGCAGACCGACTAGCGGGGGGCAGGGGCAGTACTTC.

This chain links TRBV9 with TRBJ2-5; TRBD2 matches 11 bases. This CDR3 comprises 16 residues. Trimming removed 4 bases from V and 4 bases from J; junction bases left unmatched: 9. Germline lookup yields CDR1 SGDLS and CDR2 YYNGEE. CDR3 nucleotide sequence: TGTGCCAGCAGCCTTAGCGGGGGGGCTAAGGGAGAGACCCAGTACTTC. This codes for CASSLSGGAKGETQYF.

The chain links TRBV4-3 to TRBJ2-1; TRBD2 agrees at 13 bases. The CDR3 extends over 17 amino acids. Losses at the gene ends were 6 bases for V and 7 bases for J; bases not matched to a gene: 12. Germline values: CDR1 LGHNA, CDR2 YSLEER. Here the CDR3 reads CASSPYRLAGGGNEQFF. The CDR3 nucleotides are TGCGCCAGCAGTCCCTACAGACTAGCGGGAGGAGGGAATGAGCAGTTCTTC.

CDR3 nucleotide sequence: TGTGCCAGCAGTGTGGCTAGCGGGAGTCTTAGTGAGCAGTTCTTC. Translating it yields CASSVASGSLSEQFF. The chain uses TRBV2 and TRBJ2-1; TRBD2 matches at 10 bases. Germline assignment: CDR1 SNHLY and CDR2 FYNNEI. V dropped 4 bases and J dropped 9; count of bases not matched to a gene: 9. The CDR3 consists of 15 residues.

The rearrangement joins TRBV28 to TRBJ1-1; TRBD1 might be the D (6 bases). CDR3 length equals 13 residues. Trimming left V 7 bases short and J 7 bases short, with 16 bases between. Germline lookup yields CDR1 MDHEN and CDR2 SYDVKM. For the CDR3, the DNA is TGTGCCAGCATTCCCGCAGGACAGTATGAAGCTTTCTTT. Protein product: CASIPAGQYEAFF.

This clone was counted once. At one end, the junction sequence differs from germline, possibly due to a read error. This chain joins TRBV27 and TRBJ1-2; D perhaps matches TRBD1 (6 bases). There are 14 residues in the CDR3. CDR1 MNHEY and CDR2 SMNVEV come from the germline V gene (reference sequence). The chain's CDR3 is CASSSNRELSTRAF. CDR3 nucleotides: TGTGCCAGCAGTTCCAACAGGGAACTTAGTACTAGAGCCTTC.

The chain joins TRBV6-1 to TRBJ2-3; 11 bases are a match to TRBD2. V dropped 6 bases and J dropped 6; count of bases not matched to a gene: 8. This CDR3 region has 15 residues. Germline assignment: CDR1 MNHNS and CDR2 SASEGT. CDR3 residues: CASSSLAGGSDTQYF. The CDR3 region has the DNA TGTGCCAGCAGCTCGCTAGCGGGGGGATCTGATACGCAGTATTTT.

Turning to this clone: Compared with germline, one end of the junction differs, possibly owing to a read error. CDR3 coding DNA: TGCGCCAGCAGCCAAGGCTATGTTCAGGGTGGTTCATTCGCCTTC. Protein: CASSQGYVQGGSFAF. This chain connects TRBV4-3 to TRBJ1-2; D may be TRBD1 (5 bases). CDR3 size: 15 residues. From germline, CDR1 is LGHNA and CDR2 YSLEER.

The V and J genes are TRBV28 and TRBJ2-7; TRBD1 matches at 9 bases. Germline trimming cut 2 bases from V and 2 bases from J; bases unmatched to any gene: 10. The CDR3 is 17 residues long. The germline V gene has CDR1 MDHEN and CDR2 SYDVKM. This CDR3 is CASSLPLSGTGTYEQYF. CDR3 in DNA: TGTGCCAGCAGTTTACCGTTGTCCGGGACAGGGACCTACGAGCAGTACTTC.

CDR3 DNA sequence: TGCGCCAGCACTTCAAACAGGGGAACAGATACGCAGTATTTT. Its translation is CASTSNRGTDTQYF. The chain uses TRBV5-1 and TRBJ2-3; 7 nucleotides agree with TRBD1. The V and J ends lost 6 bases and 3 bases, in that order; junction bases with no gene match: 7. CDR3 length equals 14 residues. The germline gives CDR1 SGHRS, CDR2 YFSETQ.

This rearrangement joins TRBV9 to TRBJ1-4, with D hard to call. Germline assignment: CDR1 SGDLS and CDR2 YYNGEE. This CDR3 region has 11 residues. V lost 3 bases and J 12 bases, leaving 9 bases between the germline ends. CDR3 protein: CASSAHGELFF. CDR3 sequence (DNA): TGTGCCAGCAGCGCCCACGGGGAACTGTTTTTT.